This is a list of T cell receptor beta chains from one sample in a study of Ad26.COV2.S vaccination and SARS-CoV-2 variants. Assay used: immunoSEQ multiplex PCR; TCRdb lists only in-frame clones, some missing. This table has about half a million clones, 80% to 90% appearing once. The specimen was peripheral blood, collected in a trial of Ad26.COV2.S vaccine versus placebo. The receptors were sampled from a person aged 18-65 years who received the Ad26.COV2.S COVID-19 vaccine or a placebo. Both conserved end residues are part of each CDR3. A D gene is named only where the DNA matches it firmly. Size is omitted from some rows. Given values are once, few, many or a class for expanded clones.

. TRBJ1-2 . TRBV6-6 TGTGCCAGCAGTTACTCACTGGGTGCGGGGGGCTACACCTTC CASSYSLGAGGYTF
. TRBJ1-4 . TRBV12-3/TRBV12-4 TGTGCCAGCAATAAAGGTCGGCAACTGTTTTTT CASNKGRQLFF
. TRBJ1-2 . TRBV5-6 TGTGCCAGCAGCTTGGACTATGGCTACACCTTC CASSLDYGYTF
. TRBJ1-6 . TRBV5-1 TGCGCCAGCAGCTTGGTTTCGGCAAACAATTCACCCCTCCACTTT CASSLVSANNSPLHF
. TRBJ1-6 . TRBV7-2 TGTGCCAGCAGCTTAAAAACAGGAGGTTCACCCCTCCACTTT CASSLKTGGSPLHF
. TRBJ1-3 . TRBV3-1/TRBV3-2 TGTGCCAGCAGCCTGAAAGGGGCCTCTGGAAACACCATATATTTT CASSLKGASGNTIYF
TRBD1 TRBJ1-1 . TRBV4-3 TGCGCCAGCAGCCAAGTCACTACAGGGGGCACTGAAGCTTTCTTT CASSQVTTGGTEAFF
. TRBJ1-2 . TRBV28 TGTGCCAGCAGCTCAGGGGCTGCGGGGGGGCCAAGTAAAGCTAACTATGGCTACACCTTC CASSSGAAGGPSKANYGYTF
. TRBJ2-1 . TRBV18 TGTGCCAGCTCACCGACAGTTAGCTCCTACAATGAGCAGTTCTTC CASSPTVSSYNEQFF
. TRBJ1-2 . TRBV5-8 TGTGCCAGCAGTACAGGGCTCGCCGGCTACACCTTC CASSTGLAGYTF
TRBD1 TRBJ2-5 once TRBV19 TGTGCCAGTACCTCGACAGGGTCAGTGACCCAGTACTTC CASTSTGSVTQYF
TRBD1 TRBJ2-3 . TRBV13 TGTGCCAGCAGCCCCAACAGGGGGCGAATCACAGATACGCAGTATTTT CASSPNRGRITDTQYF
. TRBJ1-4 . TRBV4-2 TGTGCCAGCAGCCAAGGTCCGGGCGGCACTAATGAAAAACTGTTTTTT CASSQGPGGTNEKLFF
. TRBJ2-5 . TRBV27 TGTGCCAGCAGCACAAGGGCGGGAGAGACCCAGTACTTC CASSTRAGETQYF
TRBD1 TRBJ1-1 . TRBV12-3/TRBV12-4 TGTGCCAGCATCAAACAGGGGGCAACTGAAGCTTTCTTT CASIKQGATEAFF
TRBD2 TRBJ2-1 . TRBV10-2 TGCGCCAGCAGGGGACTAGCGGGAGTAGACTCCTACAATGAGCAGTTCTTC CASRGLAGVDSYNEQFF
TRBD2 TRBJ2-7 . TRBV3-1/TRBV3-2 TGTGCCAGCAGACGGTCTAGCGGGGGCACCTACGAGCAGTACTTC CASRRSSGGTYEQYF
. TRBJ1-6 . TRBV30 TGTGCCTGGAGTGTAACAGGTTATAATTCACCCCTCCACTTT CAWSVTGYNSPLHF
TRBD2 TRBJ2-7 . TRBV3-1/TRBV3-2 TGTGCCAGCAGCCATGGGGCTCGACTAGCGGGGAGCGACGAGCAGTACTTC CASSHGARLAGSDEQYF
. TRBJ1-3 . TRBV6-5 TGTGCCAGCAGTTACGCGGGATTCTCTGGAAACACCATATATTTT CASSYAGFSGNTIYF
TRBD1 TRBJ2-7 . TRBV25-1 TGTGCCAGCAGTGATCCAGGGGGCTATTCATACGAGCAGTACTTC CASSDPGGYSYEQYF
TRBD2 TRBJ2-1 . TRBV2 TGTGCCAGCAAAACCGGGACTAGCGGGAGCAATGAGCAGTTCTTC CASKTGTSGSNEQFF
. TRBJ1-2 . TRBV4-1 TGCGCCAGCAGCCAAGATAGCGGGGTGCCCTATGGCTACACCTTC CASSQDSGVPYGYTF
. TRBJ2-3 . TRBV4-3 TGCGCCAGCAGCCAGAGAGCCCTGACAAGCACAGATACGCAGTATTTT CASSQRALTSTDTQYF
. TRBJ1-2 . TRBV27 TGTGCCAGCAAAAATAGGGAGGGCTTCTATGGCTACACCTTC CASKNREGFYGYTF
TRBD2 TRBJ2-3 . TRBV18 TGTGCCAGCTCACCTGGACTAGCGGGCACAGATACGCAGTATTTT CASSPGLAGTDTQYF
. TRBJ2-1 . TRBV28 TGTGCCAGCAAAAGCGGAACGTCCTACAATGAGCAGTTCTTC CASKSGTSYNEQFF
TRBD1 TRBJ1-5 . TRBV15 TGTGCCACCAGCAGGCCCGGACAGGGGAGAAATCAGCCCCAGCATTTT CATSRPGQGRNQPQHF